These 20 T cell receptor beta chains came from one sample sequenced in a study of CXCR3-negative and CXCR3-positive naive CD8 T cells. Study outcomes and limitations: Naive cells that were CXCR3-positive had more hydrophobic TRB CDR3s (compared with CXCR3-negative naive cells).

Carrying UMI labels, the TRB cDNA libraries were prepared through 5' RACE. TCRdb reanalyzed the 5' RACE reads, giving one entry per CDR3 protein sequence and no DNA. This repertoire includes tens of thousands of distinct CDR3 sequences. For these TCRs, the target antigens are not known. The sample taken for sequencing was naive CXCR3+ CD8+ T cells from blood. Subset here: CD45RO-CCR7+CD27+CD95- naive CD8+ T cells expressing CXCR3 (TNR3+). Source of these receptors: a human donor in good health. Some clones in this sample may be carry-over from other donors' samples.

The rearrangement links TRBV6-6 to TRBJ1-3. CDR1 is MNHNY and CDR2 is SVGAGI in the germline V gene (reference sequence). The CDR3 spans 11 residues. CDR3 sequence: CASSYGQGLYF.

This chain uses TRBV20-1 with TRBJ2-2; TCRdb calls TRBD1, which cannot be checked without DNA. Per the germline V gene, CDR1 is DFQATT and CDR2 is SNEGSKA (reference sequence). The CDR3 contains 13 residues. The CDR3 is CSARDRGTGELFF.

This chain connects TRBV20-1 to TRBJ1-5. The CDR3 is 14 amino acids. Germline V lookup: CDR1 DFQATT, CDR2 SNEGSKA (reference sequence). The CDR3 loop is CSARSWEENQPQHF.

V gene TRBV6-5 combines with J gene TRBJ1-3; the D call from TCRdb, TRBD1, cannot be confirmed without DNA. The germline V gene has CDR1 MNHEY and CDR2 SVGAGI. The CDR3 is 14 residues long. CDR3 residues: CASSPGGSGNTIYF.

This chain connects TRBV7-9 to TRBJ1-1. CDR1 is SEHNR, CDR2 FQNEAQ, per germline (reference sequence). The CDR3 runs to 12 residues. CDR3 region: CASSGRRPEAFF.

This sequence joins TRBV5-6 and TRBJ2-2; the TRBD2 assignment by TCRdb is unverifiable without DNA. CDR1 is SGHDT, CDR2 YYEEEE, per germline. This CDR3 has 16 amino acids. The CDR3 region is CASSPHPEGYPGELFF. Full variable domain (missing parts from reference TRBV5-6 and TRBJ2-2): DAGVTQSPTHLIKTRGQQVTLRCSPKSGHDTVSWYQQALGQGPQFIFQYYEEEERQRGNFPDRFSGHQFPNYSSELNVNALLLGDSALYLCASSPHPEGYPGELFFGEGSRLTVL.

The chain recombines TRBV7-8 with TRBJ2-1; the D call from TCRdb, TRBD1, cannot be confirmed without DNA. This CDR3 is built from 17 residues. CDR1 is SGHVS, CDR2 FQNEAQ, per germline. This CDR3 reads CASSLRQAMSSYNEQFF.

This chain joins TRBV9 and TRBJ2-7; TCRdb's D call, TRBD1, is unchecked because there is no DNA. There are 14 residues in the CDR3. Germline assignment: CDR1 SGDLS and CDR2 YYNGEE. The CDR3 sequence is CASSTNRETDEQYF.

The chain links TRBV14 to TRBJ2-7. CDR3 length: 15 amino acids. Germline V gives CDR1 SGHDN, CDR2 FVKESK. The CDR3 here is CASSQKAGEDHEPYF.

The chain is built from TRBV29-1 and TRBJ2-1; the TCRdb D gene call, TRBD1, has no DNA to confirm it. This CDR3 has 14 amino acids. Germline V gives CDR1 SQVTM, CDR2 ANQGSEA. The CDR3 loop reads CSVEVPGQNNEQFF.

The chain couples TRBV9 to TRBJ2-2; the D call from TCRdb, TRBD1, cannot be confirmed without DNA. Germline CDR1 reads SGDLS; CDR2 reads YYNGEE. The CDR3 has 15 amino acids. The CDR3 spells CASSVQGVGTGELFF.

V is TRBV2 and J is TRBJ1-1; there is no DNA to check the TCRdb D call of TRBD1. The CDR3 contains 17 residues. Germline V lookup: CDR1 SNHLY, CDR2 FYNNEI. The CDR3 protein is CASSLKPGQAMNTEAFF.

This chain links TRBV28 with TRBJ1-1; TCRdb's D call of TRBD1 is untestable without DNA. The CDR3 runs to 13 residues. Germline V lookup: CDR1 MDHEN, CDR2 SYDVKM. The CDR3 is CASSSQENTEAFF. Supplemented by reference TRBV28 and TRBJ1-1, the full variable domain reads DVKVTQSSRYLVKRTGEKVFLECVQDMDHENMFWYRQDPGLGLRLIYFSYDVKMKEKGDIPEGYSVSREKKERFSLILESASTNQTSMYLCASSSQENTEAFFGQGTRLTVV.

The chain recombines TRBV4-3 with TRBJ2-7; TCRdb picks TRBD2, but there is no DNA to check that call. CDR3 length: 14 residues. Germline lookup yields CDR1 LGHNA and CDR2 YSLEER. The CDR3 spells CASSQDPEGYGQYF.

V and J are TRBV7-9 and TRBJ2-1; without DNA, the TCRdb call of TRBD1 cannot be checked. From germline, CDR1 is SEHNR and CDR2 FQNEAQ (reference sequence). This CDR3 has 16 amino acids. CDR3 sequence: CASSLVGQGVWNEQFF.

V and J are TRBV20-1 and TRBJ1-5; TCRdb selects TRBD1, and the lack of DNA leaves this call unchecked. This CDR3 has 17 amino acids. CDR1 DFQATT and CDR2 SNEGSKA come from the germline V gene (reference sequence). The CDR3 spells CSARDMEGVGSNQPQHF.

J is TRBJ1-3 and V is TRBV10-3. The CDR3 spans 14 residues. Per the germline V gene, CDR1 is ENHRY and CDR2 is SYGVKD. CDR3: CAIRTDSSGNTIYF.

This chain joins TRBV4-2 and TRBJ2-7. The germline CDR1 and CDR2 sequences are LGHNA and YNFKEQ. The CDR3 loop spans 14 amino acids. CDR3 protein: CASSPLLESYEQYF.

The chain joins TRBV5-6 to TRBJ1-1; there is no DNA to check the TCRdb D call of TRBD1. Germline CDR1 SGHDT, CDR2 YYEEEE. The CDR3 is made up of 14 amino acids. This chain's CDR3 is CASSFGTGGTEAFF.

This sequence joins TRBV6-5 and TRBJ2-7; TCRdb designates TRBD1, a call that cannot be tested without DNA. CDR3 length equals 14 residues. CDR1 MNHEY and CDR2 SVGAGI come from the germline V gene. CDR3 residues: CASSYTTGSYEQYF.